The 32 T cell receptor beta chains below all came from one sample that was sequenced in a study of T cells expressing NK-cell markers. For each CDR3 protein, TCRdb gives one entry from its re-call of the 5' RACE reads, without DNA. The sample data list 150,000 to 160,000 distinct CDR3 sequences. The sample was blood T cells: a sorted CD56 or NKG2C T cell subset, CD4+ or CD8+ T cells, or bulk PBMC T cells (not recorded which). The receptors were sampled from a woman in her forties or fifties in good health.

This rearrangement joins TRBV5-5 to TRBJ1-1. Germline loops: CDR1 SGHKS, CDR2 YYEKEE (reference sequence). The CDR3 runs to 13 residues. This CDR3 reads CASKYGLNTEAFF.

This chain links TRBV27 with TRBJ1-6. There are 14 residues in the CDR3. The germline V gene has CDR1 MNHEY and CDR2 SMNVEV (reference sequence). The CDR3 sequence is CASSFSSFPSPLHF.

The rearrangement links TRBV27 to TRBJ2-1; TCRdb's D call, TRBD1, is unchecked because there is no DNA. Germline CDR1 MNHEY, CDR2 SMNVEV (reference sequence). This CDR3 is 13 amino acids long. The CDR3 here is CASSLGQINEQFF.

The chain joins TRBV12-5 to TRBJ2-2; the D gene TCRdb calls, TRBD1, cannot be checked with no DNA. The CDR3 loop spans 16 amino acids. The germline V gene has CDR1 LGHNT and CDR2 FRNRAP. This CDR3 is CASGLGSGGEGGELFF.

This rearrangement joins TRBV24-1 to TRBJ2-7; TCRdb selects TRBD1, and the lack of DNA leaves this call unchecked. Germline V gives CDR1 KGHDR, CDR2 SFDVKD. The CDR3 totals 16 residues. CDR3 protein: CATGAAYRESNYEQYF.

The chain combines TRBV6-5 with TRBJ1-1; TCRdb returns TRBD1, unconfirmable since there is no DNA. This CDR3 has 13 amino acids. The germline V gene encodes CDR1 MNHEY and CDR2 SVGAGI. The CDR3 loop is CASSQFRGTEAFF.

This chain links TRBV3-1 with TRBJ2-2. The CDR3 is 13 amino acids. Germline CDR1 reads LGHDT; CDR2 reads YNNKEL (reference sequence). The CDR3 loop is CASSSIHTGELFF.

The CDR3 protein is CASSEAQASVQETQYF. This chain joins TRBV2 and TRBJ2-5; TCRdb's D call, TRBD2, is unchecked because there is no DNA. CDR1 is SNHLY, CDR2 FYNNEI, per germline. The CDR3 has 16 residues.

This CDR3 reads CASSQDQWDLNEQFF. The rearrangement links TRBV14 to TRBJ2-1. The CDR3 consists of 15 residues. Germline CDR1 and CDR2: SGHDN and FVKESK.

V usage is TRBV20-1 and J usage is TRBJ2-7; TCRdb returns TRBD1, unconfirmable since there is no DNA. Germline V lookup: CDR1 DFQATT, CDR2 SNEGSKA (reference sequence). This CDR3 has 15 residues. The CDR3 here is CSARDLGTGGYEQYF.

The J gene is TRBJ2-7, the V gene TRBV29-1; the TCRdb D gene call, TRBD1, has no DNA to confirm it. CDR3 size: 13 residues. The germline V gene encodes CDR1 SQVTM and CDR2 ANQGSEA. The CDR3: CSVDTGSTYEQYF.

CDR3 amino acids: CASSDTGNEAFF. The chain uses TRBV12-3 or TRBV12-4 and TRBJ1-1; TCRdb calls TRBD1, which cannot be checked without DNA. The CDR3 totals 12 residues.

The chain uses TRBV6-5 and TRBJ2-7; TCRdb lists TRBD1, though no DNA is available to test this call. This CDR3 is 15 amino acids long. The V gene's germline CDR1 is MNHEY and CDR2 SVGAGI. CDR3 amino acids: CASSYAGQGYYEQYF.

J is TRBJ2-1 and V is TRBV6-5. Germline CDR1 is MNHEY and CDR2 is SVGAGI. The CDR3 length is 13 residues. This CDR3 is CASSGGVDNEQFF.

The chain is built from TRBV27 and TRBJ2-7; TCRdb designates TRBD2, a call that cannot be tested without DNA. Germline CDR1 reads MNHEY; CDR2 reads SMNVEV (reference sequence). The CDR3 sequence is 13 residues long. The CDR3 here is CASGLAGSYEQYF.

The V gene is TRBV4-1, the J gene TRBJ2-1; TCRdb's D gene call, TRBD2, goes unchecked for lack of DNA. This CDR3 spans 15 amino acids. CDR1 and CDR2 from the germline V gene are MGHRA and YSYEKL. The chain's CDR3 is CASSHRHTSGNEQFF.

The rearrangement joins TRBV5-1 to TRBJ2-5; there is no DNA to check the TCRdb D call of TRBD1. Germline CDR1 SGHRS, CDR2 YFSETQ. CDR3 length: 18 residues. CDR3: CASSLAGGHGTVQETQYF. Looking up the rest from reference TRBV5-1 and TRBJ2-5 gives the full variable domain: KAGVTQTPRYLIKTRGQQVTLSCSPISGHRSVSWYQQTPGQGLQFLFEYFSETQRNKGNFPGRFSGRQFSNSRSEMNVSTLELGDSALYLCASSLAGGHGTVQETQYFGPGTRLLVL.

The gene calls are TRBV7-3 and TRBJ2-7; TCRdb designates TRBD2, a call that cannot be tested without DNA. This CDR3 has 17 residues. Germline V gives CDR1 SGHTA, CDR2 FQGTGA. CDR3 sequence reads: CASSPISRATGGYEQYF.

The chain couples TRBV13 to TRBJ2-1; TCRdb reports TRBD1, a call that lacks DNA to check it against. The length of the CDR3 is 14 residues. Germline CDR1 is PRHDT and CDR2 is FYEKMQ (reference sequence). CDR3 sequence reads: CASSFPQGAYEQFF.

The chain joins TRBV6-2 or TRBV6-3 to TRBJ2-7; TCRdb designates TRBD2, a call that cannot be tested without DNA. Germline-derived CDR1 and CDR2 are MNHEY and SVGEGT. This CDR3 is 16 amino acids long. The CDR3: CASSYLSSGRRIEQYF.

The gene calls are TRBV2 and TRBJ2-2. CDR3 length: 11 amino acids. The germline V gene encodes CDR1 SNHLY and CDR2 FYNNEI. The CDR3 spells CASRVSGELFF.

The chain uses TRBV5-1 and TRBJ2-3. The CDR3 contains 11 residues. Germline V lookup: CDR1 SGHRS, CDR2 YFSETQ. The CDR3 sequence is CASSYGYTQYF.

The CDR3 here is CASSPQGRGSYNEQFF. The gene calls are TRBV4-1 and TRBJ2-1; TCRdb gives TRBD1 as the D gene, but with no DNA this cannot be confirmed. The germline gives CDR1 MGHRA, CDR2 YSYEKL. This CDR3 contains 16 residues.

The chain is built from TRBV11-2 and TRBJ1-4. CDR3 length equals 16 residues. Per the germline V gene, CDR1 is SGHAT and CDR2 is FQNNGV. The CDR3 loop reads CASSLGHREINEKLFF.

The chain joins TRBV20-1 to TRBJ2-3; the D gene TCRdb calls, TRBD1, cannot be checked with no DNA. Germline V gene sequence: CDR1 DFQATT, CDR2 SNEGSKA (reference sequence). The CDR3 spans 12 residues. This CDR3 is CSAGAYTDTQYF.

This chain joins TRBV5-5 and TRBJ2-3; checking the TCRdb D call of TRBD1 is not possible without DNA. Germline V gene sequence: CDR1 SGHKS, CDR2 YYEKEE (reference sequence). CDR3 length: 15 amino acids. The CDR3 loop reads CASSSGRGLTDTQYF.

The CDR3 here is CASSASKDDNEKLFF. The chain links TRBV7-9 to TRBJ1-4. The germline CDR1 and CDR2 sequences are SEHNR and FQNEAQ (reference sequence). The CDR3 sequence is 15 residues long.

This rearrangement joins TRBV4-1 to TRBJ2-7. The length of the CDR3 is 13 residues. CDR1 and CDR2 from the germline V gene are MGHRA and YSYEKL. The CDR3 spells CASSPSRYYEQYF.

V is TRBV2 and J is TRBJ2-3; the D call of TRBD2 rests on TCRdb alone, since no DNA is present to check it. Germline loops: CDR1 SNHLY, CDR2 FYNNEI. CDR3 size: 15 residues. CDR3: CASSEMTSGLDTQYF. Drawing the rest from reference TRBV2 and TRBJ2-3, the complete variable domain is EPEVTQTPSHQVTQMGQEVILRCVPISNHLYFYWYRQILGQKVEFLVSFYNNEISEKSEIFDDQFSVERPDGSNFTLKIRSTKLEDSAMYFCASSEMTSGLDTQYFGPGTRLTVL.

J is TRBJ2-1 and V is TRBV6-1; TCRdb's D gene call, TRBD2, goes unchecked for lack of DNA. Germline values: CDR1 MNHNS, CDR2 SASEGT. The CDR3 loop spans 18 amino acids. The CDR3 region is CASSKTSGRAFSYNEQFF.

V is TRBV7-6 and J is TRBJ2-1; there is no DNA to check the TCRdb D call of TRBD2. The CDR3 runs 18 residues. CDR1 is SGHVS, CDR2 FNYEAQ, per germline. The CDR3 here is CASSLVAGDLTVDNEQFF. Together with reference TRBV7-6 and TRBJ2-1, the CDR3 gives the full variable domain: GAGVSQSPRYKVTKRGQDVALRCDPISGHVSLYWYRQALGQGPEFLTYFNYEAQQDKSGLPNDRFSAERPEGSISTLTIQRTEQRDSAMYRCASSLVAGDLTVDNEQFFGPGTRLTVL.

CDR3 sequence reads: CASSSGQGRYIQYF. The V call is TRBV12-3 or TRBV12-4, the J call TRBJ2-4; with no DNA, the TCRdb D assignment of TRBD1 cannot be verified. This CDR3 is built from 14 residues.